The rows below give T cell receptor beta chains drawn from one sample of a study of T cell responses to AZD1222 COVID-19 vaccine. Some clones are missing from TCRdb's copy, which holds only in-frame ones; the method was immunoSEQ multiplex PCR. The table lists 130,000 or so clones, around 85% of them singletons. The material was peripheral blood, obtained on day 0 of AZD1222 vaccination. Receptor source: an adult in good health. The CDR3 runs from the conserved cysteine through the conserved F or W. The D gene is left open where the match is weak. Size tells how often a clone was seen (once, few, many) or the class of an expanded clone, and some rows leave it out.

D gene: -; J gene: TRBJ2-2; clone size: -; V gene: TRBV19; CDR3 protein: CASSPWQTGELFF; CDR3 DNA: TGTGCCAGTAGTCCGTGGCAGACCGGGGAGCTGTTTTTT
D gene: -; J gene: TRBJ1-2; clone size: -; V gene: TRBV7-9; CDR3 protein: CASSFMSTAYGYTF; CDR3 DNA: TGTGCCAGCAGCTTCATGTCGACTGCCTATGGCTACACCTTC
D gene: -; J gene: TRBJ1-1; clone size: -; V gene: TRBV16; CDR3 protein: CASSPFRLNTEAFF; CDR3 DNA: TGTGCCAGCAGCCCATTCCGTTTGAACACTGAAGCTTTCTTT
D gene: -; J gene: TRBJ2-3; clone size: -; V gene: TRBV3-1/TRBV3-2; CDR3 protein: CASSQDAPGTQYF; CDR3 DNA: TGTGCCAGCAGCCAAGACGCTCCGGGTACGCAGTATTTT
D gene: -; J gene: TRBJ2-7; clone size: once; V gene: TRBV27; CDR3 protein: CASSPNRGWGWEQYF; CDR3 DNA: TGTGCCAGCAGCCCCAATCGGGGTTGGGGTTGGGAGCAGTACTTC
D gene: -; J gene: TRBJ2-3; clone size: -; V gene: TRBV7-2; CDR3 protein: CASSANRGIRSTDTQYF; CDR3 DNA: TGTGCCAGCAGCGCCAACCGGGGGATCCGAAGCACAGATACGCAGTATTTT
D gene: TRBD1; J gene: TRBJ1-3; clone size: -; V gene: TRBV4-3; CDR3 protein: CASSGQGGGNTIYF; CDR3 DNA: TGCGCCAGCAGTGGACAGGGCGGAGGAAACACCATATATTTT
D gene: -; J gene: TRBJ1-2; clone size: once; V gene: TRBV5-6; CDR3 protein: CASSTALGYTF; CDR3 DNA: TGTGCCAGCAGCACGGCGTTGGGCTACACCTTC
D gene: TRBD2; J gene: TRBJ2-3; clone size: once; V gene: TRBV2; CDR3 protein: CASSWGGSRTDTQYF; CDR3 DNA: TGTGCCAGCAGTTGGGGGGGGAGCCGCACAGATACGCAGTATTTT
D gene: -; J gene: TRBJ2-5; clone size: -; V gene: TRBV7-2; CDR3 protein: CASSLREGETQYF; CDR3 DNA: TGTGCCAGCAGCTTGAGAGAGGGAGAGACCCAGTACTTC
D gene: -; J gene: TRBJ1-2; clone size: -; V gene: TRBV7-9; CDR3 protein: CASSLSSTGRYGYTF; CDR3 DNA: TGTGCCAGCAGCCTCTCGTCTACAGGGAGGTATGGCTACACCTTC
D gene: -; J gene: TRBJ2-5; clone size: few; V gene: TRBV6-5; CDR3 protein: CASSPRTQETQYF; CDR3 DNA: TGTGCCAGCAGTCCGCGCACGCAAGAGACCCAGTACTTC
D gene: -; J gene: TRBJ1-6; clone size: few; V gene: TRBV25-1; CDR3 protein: CASSENYNSPLHF; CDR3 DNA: TGTGCCAGCAGTGAAAATTATAATTCACCCCTCCACTTT
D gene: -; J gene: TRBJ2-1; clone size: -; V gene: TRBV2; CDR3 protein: CASSDRDSSWNEQFF; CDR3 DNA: TGTGCCAGCAGTGACCGGGACTCGTCGTGGAATGAGCAGTTCTTC
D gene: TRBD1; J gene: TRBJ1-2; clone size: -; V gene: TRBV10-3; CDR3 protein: CAISESFGQGSGGYTF; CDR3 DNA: TGTGCCATCAGTGAGTCATTCGGACAGGGGTCAGGTGGCTACACCTTC
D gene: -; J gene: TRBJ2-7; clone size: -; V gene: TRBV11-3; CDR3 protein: CASSLGAASYEQYF; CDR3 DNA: TGTGCCAGCAGCTTAGGGGCAGCTAGCTACGAGCAGTACTTC
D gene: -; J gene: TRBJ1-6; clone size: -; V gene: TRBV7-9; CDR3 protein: CASKWTAGTLHF; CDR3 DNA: TGTGCCAGCAAGTGGACAGCCGGCACCCTCCACTTT
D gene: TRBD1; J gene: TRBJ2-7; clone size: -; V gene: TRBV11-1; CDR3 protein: CASSPMTGSGEQYF; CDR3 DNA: TGTGCCAGCAGCCCGATGACAGGGTCGGGTGAGCAGTACTTC
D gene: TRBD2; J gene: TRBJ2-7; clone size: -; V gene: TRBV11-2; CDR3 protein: CASSLDLALAGLYEQYF; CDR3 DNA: TGTGCCAGCAGCTTAGATCTAGCACTAGCGGGCCTCTACGAGCAGTACTTC
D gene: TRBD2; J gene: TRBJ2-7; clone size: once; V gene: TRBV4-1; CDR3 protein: CASSPRLAGGYSYEQYF; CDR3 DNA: TGCGCCAGCAGCCCCAGACTAGCGGGGGGGTACTCCTACGAGCAGTACTTC
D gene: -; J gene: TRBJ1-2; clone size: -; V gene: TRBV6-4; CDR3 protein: CASSADGRRYGYTF; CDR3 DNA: TGTGCCAGCAGCGCCGACGGCAGGCGCTATGGCTACACCTTC
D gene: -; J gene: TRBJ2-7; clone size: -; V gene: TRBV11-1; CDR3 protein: CASSHRDNIVYEQYF; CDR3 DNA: TGTGCCAGCAGCCACCGGGACAACATAGTCTACGAGCAGTACTTC
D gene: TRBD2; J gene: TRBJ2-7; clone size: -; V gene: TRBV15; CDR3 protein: CATSSGTNYEQYF; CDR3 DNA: TGTGCCACCAGCAGCGGGACTAACTACGAGCAGTACTTC
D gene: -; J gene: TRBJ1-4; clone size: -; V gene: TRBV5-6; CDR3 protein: CASSLDQTTATNEKLFF; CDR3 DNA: TGTGCCAGCAGCTTGGATCAGACAACTGCAACTAATGAAAAACTGTTTTTT
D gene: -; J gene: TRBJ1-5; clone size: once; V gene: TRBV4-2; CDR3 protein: CASSQDTASNQPQHF; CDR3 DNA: TGTGCCAGCAGCCAAGACACTGCAAGCAATCAGCCCCAGCATTTT
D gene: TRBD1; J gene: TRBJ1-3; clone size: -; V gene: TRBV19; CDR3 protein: CASSIDPGQLSKDTIYF; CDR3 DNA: TGTGCCAGTAGTATAGATCCGGGACAGCTATCTAAGGACACCATATATTTT
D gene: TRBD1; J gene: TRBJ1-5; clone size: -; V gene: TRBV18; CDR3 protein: CASSPDRGGNQPQHF; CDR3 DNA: TGTGCCAGCTCACCGGACAGGGGTGGAAATCAGCCCCAGCATTTT
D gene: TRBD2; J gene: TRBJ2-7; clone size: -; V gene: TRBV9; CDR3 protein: CASSVEASGRYEQYF; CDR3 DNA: TGTGCCAGCAGCGTAGAGGCTAGCGGGAGATACGAGCAGTACTTC
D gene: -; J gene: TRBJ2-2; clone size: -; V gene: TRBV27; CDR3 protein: CASSLSRLGGTGELFF; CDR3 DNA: TGTGCCAGCAGTTTAAGTCGACTAGGGGGCACCGGGGAGCTGTTTTTT
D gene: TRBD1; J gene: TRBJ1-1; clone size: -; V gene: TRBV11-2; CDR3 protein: CASSLRTGEFTEAFF; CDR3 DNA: TGTGCCAGCAGCTTGCGGACAGGGGAGTTTACTGAAGCTTTCTTT
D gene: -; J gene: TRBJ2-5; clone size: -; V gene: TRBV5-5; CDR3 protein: CASSFWVAKETQYF; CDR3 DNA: TGTGCCAGCAGCTTCTGGGTAGCTAAAGAGACCCAGTACTTC
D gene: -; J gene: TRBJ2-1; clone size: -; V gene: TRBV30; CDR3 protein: CAWSSWREQFF; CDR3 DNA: TGTGCCTGGAGTTCGTGGAGGGAGCAGTTCTTC
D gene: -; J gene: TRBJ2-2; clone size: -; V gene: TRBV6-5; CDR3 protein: CASVIKPMNTGELFF; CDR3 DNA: TGTGCCAGCGTAATAAAACCCATGAACACCGGGGAGCTGTTTTTT
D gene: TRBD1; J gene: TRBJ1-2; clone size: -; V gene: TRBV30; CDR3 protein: CAWKDTGGGDGYTF; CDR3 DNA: TGTGCCTGGAAAGATACAGGGGGCGGAGATGGCTACACCTTC
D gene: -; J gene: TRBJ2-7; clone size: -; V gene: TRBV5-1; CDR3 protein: CASSLASDRTAHPYEQYF; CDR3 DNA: TGCGCCAGCAGCTTGGCTAGCGATCGGACAGCTCATCCCTACGAGCAGTACTTC
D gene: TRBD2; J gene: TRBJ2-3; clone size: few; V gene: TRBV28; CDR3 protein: CASKAGVDWDTQYF; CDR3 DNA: TGTGCCAGCAAGGCGGGGGTAGATTGGGATACGCAGTATTTT
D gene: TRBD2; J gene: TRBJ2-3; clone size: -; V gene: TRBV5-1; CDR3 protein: CASSLRGEGNTDTQYF; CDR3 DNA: TGCGCCAGCAGCTTGCGGGGGGAAGGTAACACAGATACGCAGTATTTT
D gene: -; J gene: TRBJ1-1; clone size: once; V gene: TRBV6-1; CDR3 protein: CASSEAPGWNTEAFF; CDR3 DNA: TGTGCCAGCAGTGAAGCGCCAGGCTGGAACACTGAAGCTTTCTTT
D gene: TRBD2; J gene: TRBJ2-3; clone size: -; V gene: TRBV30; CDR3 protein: CAWSVAGGRGDTQYF; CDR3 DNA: TGTGCCTGGAGTGTAGCGGGGGGGCGTGGAGATACGCAGTATTTT
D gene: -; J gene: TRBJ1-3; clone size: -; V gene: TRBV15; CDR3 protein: CATSRDLMGNTIYF; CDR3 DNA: TGTGCCACCAGCAGAGATCTTATGGGAAACACCATATATTTT
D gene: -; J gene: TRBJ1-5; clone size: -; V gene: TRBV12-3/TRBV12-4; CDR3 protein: CASSLSPHQPQHF; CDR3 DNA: TGTGCCAGCAGTTTAAGCCCGCATCAGCCCCAGCATTTT
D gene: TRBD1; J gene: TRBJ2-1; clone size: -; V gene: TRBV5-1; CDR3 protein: CASSATGGSEQFF; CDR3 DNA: TGCGCCAGCAGCGCCACAGGGGGGAGTGAGCAGTTCTTC
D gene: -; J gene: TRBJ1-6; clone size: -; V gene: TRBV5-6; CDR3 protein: CASSLFTGGYNSPLHF; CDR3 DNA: TGTGCCAGCAGCTTGTTTACAGGCGGGTATAATTCACCCCTCCACTTT
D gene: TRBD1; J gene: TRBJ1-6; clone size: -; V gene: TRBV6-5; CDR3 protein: CASRGQGGSPLHF; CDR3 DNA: TGTGCCAGCAGGGGACAGGGCGGCTCACCCCTCCACTTT
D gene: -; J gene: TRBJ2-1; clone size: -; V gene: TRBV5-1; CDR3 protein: CASSLGGSSYNEQFF; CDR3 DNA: TGCGCCAGCAGCTTAGGGGGTTCGTCCTACAATGAGCAGTTCTTC
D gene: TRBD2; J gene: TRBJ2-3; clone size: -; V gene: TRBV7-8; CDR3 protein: CASSWASGSPTDTQYF; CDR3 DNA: TGTGCCAGCAGCTGGGCTAGCGGGAGCCCCACAGATACGCAGTATTTT
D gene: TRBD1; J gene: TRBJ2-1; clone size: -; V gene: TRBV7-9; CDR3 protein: CASSQTGTGDNEQFF; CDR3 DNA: TGTGCCAGCAGCCAAACCGGGACAGGGGACAATGAGCAGTTCTTC
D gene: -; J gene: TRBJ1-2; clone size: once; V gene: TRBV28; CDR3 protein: CASTLADSFYGYTF; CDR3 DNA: TGTGCCAGCACTCTCGCGGACAGCTTCTATGGCTACACCTTC
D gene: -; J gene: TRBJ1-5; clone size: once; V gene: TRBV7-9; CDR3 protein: CASSLGTAGLQPQHF; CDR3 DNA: TGTGCCAGCAGCTTAGGGACCGCAGGGCTTCAGCCCCAGCATTTT
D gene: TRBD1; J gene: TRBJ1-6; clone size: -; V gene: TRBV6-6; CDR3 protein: CASIREQGVSPLHF; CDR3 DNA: TGTGCCAGCATTAGGGAACAGGGGGTTTCACCCCTCCACTTT
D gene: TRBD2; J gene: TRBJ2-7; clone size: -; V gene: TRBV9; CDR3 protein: CASSVGGLAGGSEEQYF; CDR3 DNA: TGTGCCAGCAGCGTAGGAGGACTAGCGGGAGGATCGGAGGAGCAGTACTTC
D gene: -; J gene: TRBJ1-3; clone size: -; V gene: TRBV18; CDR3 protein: CASSPSDGNSGNTIYF; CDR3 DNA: TGTGCCAGCTCACCCTCCGACGGAAACTCTGGAAACACCATATATTTT
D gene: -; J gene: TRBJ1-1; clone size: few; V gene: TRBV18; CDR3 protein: CASSPAQVFEAFF; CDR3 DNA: TGTGCCAGCTCACCGGCGCAGGTTTTTGAAGCTTTCTTT
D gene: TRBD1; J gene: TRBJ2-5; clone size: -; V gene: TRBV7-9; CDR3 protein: CASSSTGQGSETQYF; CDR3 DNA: TGTGCCAGCAGCTCCACGGGACAGGGTTCGGAGACCCAGTACTTC
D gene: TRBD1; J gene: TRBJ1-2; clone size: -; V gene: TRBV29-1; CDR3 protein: CSVGGDSSYGYTF; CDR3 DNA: TGCAGCGTCGGCGGGGACAGTTCCTATGGCTACACCTTC
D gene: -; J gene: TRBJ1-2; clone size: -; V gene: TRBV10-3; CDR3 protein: CAISELAGTEDGYTF; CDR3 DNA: TGTGCCATCAGTGAGCTGGCCGGGACGGAGGATGGCTACACCTTC
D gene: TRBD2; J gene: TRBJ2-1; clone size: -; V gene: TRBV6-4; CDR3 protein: CASSDSTSGINEQFF; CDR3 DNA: TGTGCCAGCAGTGACTCGACTAGCGGGATCAATGAGCAGTTCTTC
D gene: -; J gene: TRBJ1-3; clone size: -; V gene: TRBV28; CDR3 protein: CASRWQSDGTIYF; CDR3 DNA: TGTGCCAGCAGATGGCAGTCGGATGGCACCATATATTTT
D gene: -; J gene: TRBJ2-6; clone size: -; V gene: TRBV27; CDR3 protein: CASSSRGIGANVLTF; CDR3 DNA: TGTGCCAGCAGCTCCAGGGGAATTGGGGCCAACGTCCTGACTTTC
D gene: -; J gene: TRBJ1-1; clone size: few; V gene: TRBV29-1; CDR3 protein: CSARRQGNTEAFF; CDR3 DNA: TGCAGCGCCCGTAGGCAGGGGAACACTGAAGCTTTCTTT